This is a list of T cell receptor beta chains from one sample in a study of Ad26.COV2.S vaccination and SARS-CoV-2 variants. This table comes from immunoSEQ multiplex PCR, and its TCRdb copy is limited to in-frame clones, with some not included. The data show about 410,000 clones, about 89% seen once. The sequenced sample was peripheral blood, obtained in a trial of Ad26.COV2.S vaccine versus placebo. These receptors were collected from a person between 18 and 60 years old who received the Ad26.COV2.S COVID-19 vaccine or a placebo. The CDR3 runs from the conserved cysteine through the conserved F or W. A D gene is named only where the DNA matches it firmly. For some rows the clone size is stated as once, few or many, or as a class when expanded; others skip it.

D gene: TRBD1; V gene: TRBV5-1; J gene: TRBJ2-1; clone size: .; CDR3 DNA: TGCGCCAGCAGCTCAGTCCATGGGACAGGGGGACTCGGGCTCAATGAGCAGTTCTTC; CDR3 protein: CASSSVHGTGGLGLNEQFF
D gene: .; V gene: TRBV19; J gene: TRBJ1-5; clone size: once; CDR3 DNA: TGTGCCAGTACCGTCGCGGTAGGGCAGCCCCAGCATTTT; CDR3 protein: CASTVAVGQPQHF
D gene: .; V gene: TRBV9; J gene: TRBJ2-6; clone size: .; CDR3 DNA: TGTGCCAGTCATTCCGGGGGCCAGACGGGGGCCAACGTCCTGACTTTC; CDR3 protein: CASHSGGQTGANVLTF
D gene: .; V gene: TRBV19; J gene: TRBJ2-1; clone size: .; CDR3 DNA: TGTGCCAGTAGTATAGAAACAGGCGTTAGCTCCTACAATGAGCAGTTCTTC; CDR3 protein: CASSIETGVSSYNEQFF
D gene: TRBD1; V gene: TRBV5-1; J gene: TRBJ1-2; clone size: .; CDR3 DNA: TGCGCCAGCAGCCGGGACAGGGTGCTTACTGGCTACACCTTC; CDR3 protein: CASSRDRVLTGYTF
D gene: TRBD1; V gene: TRBV29-1; J gene: TRBJ1-1; clone size: .; CDR3 DNA: TGCAGCGTTGCGGCCAGGGGGATCACTGAAGCTTTCTTT; CDR3 protein: CSVAARGITEAFF
D gene: TRBD2; V gene: TRBV24-1; J gene: TRBJ2-1; clone size: .; CDR3 DNA: TGTGCCACCAGTGATTTGGCTAGCGGGGAGGTGGGGCAGTTCTTC; CDR3 protein: CATSDLASGEVGQFF
D gene: TRBD2; V gene: TRBV5-1; J gene: TRBJ2-7; clone size: once; CDR3 DNA: TGCGCCAGCTCCCCGGGACTAGCGGGAATCAACGAGCAGTACTTC; CDR3 protein: CASSPGLAGINEQYF
D gene: .; V gene: TRBV7-2; J gene: TRBJ1-2; clone size: .; CDR3 DNA: TGTGCCAGCAGCTTCGTGCCTCAGGGCTACACCTTC; CDR3 protein: CASSFVPQGYTF
D gene: .; V gene: TRBV5-1; J gene: TRBJ2-3; clone size: .; CDR3 DNA: TGCGCCAGCAGCCCCGGGTGGCGGGCCGGCACAGATACGCAGTATTTT; CDR3 protein: CASSPGWRAGTDTQYF
D gene: .; V gene: TRBV28; J gene: TRBJ1-1; clone size: .; CDR3 DNA: TGTGCCAGCAGGGGGGGGCCTAACACTGAAGCTTTCTTT; CDR3 protein: CASRGGPNTEAFF
D gene: .; V gene: TRBV5-5; J gene: TRBJ1-6; clone size: .; CDR3 DNA: TGTGCCAGCAGCTTGGTTCCGGGTAACTATAATTCACCCCTCCACTTT; CDR3 protein: CASSLVPGNYNSPLHF
D gene: TRBD2; V gene: TRBV28; J gene: TRBJ2-1; clone size: .; CDR3 DNA: TGTGCCAGCGCTGGTGGACTAGCGGGAGGGAAAGAGTTCTTC; CDR3 protein: CASAGGLAGGKEFF
D gene: TRBD2; V gene: TRBV19; J gene: TRBJ2-1; clone size: .; CDR3 DNA: TGTGCCAGTAGTTTTCTAGCGGGTACCAATGAGCAGTTCTTC; CDR3 protein: CASSFLAGTNEQFF
D gene: .; V gene: TRBV12-3/TRBV12-4; J gene: TRBJ2-1; clone size: .; CDR3 DNA: TGTGCCAGCAGGTCGACTAGGAGTGAGCAGTTCTTC; CDR3 protein: CASRSTRSEQFF
D gene: .; V gene: TRBV9; J gene: TRBJ1-2; clone size: .; CDR3 DNA: TGTGCCAGCAGCGCAGGAGACCGGATCTCCTATGGCTACACCTTC; CDR3 protein: CASSAGDRISYGYTF
D gene: .; V gene: TRBV4-2; J gene: TRBJ2-1; clone size: .; CDR3 DNA: TGTGCCAGCAGCCAAGTCGAGGGCGATGAGCAGTTCTTC; CDR3 protein: CASSQVEGDEQFF
D gene: .; V gene: TRBV6-2/TRBV6-3; J gene: TRBJ2-2; clone size: once; CDR3 DNA: TGTGCCAGCAGTTACCCCGCAGGGAGTAGCGACGGGGAGCTGTTTTTT; CDR3 protein: CASSYPAGSSDGELFF
D gene: .; V gene: TRBV28; J gene: TRBJ1-1; clone size: .; CDR3 DNA: TGTGCCAGCAGTTCTGGAGGTAACAGGCGCGCTGAAGCTTTCTTT; CDR3 protein: CASSSGGNRRAEAFF
D gene: TRBD1; V gene: TRBV2; J gene: TRBJ1-5; clone size: .; CDR3 DNA: TGTGCCAGCAGTCCCGGGACAGGGGGTCAGCCCCAGCATTTT; CDR3 protein: CASSPGTGGQPQHF
D gene: .; V gene: TRBV5-1; J gene: TRBJ2-2; clone size: .; CDR3 DNA: TGCGCCAGCAGCCCGGTGCCGGGGGTGAACACCGGGGAGCTGTTTTTT; CDR3 protein: CASSPVPGVNTGELFF
D gene: .; V gene: TRBV11-1; J gene: TRBJ2-3; clone size: .; CDR3 DNA: TGTGCCAGCAGCCCGAGGTCCGATACGCAGTATTTT; CDR3 protein: CASSPRSDTQYF
D gene: TRBD1; V gene: TRBV7-2; J gene: TRBJ2-7; clone size: .; CDR3 DNA: TGTGCCAGCAGCTTCATCGGACAGGACTCCTACGAGCAGTACTTC; CDR3 protein: CASSFIGQDSYEQYF
D gene: .; V gene: TRBV5-6; J gene: TRBJ1-1; clone size: .; CDR3 DNA: TGTGCCAGCAGCCCCTGGTCTCCGGCAGGGCGTACTGAAGCTTTCTTT; CDR3 protein: CASSPWSPAGRTEAFF
D gene: .; V gene: TRBV29-1; J gene: TRBJ1-2; clone size: .; CDR3 DNA: TGCAGCGTTGATAGGGCCTCAACCCGGGGTGGCTACACCTTC; CDR3 protein: CSVDRASTRGGYTF
D gene: .; V gene: TRBV5-6; J gene: TRBJ2-5; clone size: .; CDR3 DNA: TGTGCCAGCAGCGCACAGGGGACTGCCTTATCGGCCCAGTACTTC; CDR3 protein: CASSAQGTALSAQYF
D gene: .; V gene: TRBV11-3; J gene: TRBJ1-1; clone size: .; CDR3 DNA: TGTGCCAGCAGCCAAGGGGCGGATGGTTTCTTT; CDR3 protein: CASSQGADGFF
D gene: TRBD1; V gene: TRBV12-5; J gene: TRBJ1-5; clone size: .; CDR3 DNA: TGTGCTAGTGGTTTGATAGGACAGGGGGCGCCCAGCAATCAGCCCCAGCATTTT; CDR3 protein: CASGLIGQGAPSNQPQHF
D gene: TRBD2; V gene: TRBV7-9; J gene: TRBJ2-1; clone size: .; CDR3 DNA: TGTGCCAGCAGCTTAGCGGGGCTAGCGGACCACAATGAGCAGTTCTTC; CDR3 protein: CASSLAGLADHNEQFF